This T cell receptor beta chain was identified during a study of CD8+ T cells in alopecia areata. Background on the study: Tofacitinib administration persisted for 6 to 18 months, succeeded by 6 months off drug. Among treated patients, severity was scored by affected scalp area percentage.

Indicated treatment: oral pan-JAK inhibitor, 5-10 mg twice daily. Alopecia areata patients provided lesional scalp punch biopsies and peripheral blood. Comments on this clone: Its antigen is undetermined.

J was trimmed by 14 bases and V by 3 bases; bases with no gene match: 6. The CDR3 covers 13 residues. The germline V gene encodes CDR1 SGHTA and CDR2 FQGNSA. Findings and caveats of the study: Normal skin's resident alphabeta T cells are also sequenced in scalp samples.

Sequencing relied on a cDNA template that was reverse transcribed from extracted RNA. Here immunoSEQ multiplex PCR was the method, and the copy in TCRdb shows in-frame clones only, minus some. Of approximately 100,000 clones listed, about nine tenths are singletons. The J gene is TRBJ2-1, the V gene TRBV7-2; TRBD2 aligns across 11 bases. This receptor was identified in a human donor with alopecia areata. This specimen was CD8+ T cells sorted from blood, taken at roughly week 30, from a patient treated with tofacitinib. The CDR3 nucleotides are TGTGCCAGCAGCTTGGGGTCTAGCGGGGGGAAGTTCTTC. Amino acid sequence: CASSLGSSGGKFF.